This section outlines one T cell receptor beta chain sequence together with its context. Clones were sequenced by immunoSEQ multiplex PCR, and TCRdb holds only the in-frame ones, with some missing. The table records 200,000 to 250,000 clones, around 86% of them present only once. This entry belongs to a study of blood T cell repertoires in COVID-19. On the study more broadly: The United States, Italy and Spain provided the acute and convalescent COVID-19 samples.

Cohort assignment relied on participant-reported clinical history. Sequences were obtained from PBMCs or T cells enriched from blood (not recorded which). This TCR derives from a woman aged 40 to 50 with acute COVID-19.

CDR3: CASSGFVQYGYTF. In DNA form, the CDR3 reads TGTGCCAGCAGTGGTTTCGTGCAGTATGGCTACACCTTC. The V call is TRBV2, the J call TRBJ1-2; D is ambiguous. Germline-derived CDR1 and CDR2 are SNHLY and FYNNEI. Trimming took off 4 bases at V and 5 bases at J, with 11 bases between the two ends. This CDR3 contains 13 residues. Based on the CDR3 plus reference TRBV2 and TRBJ1-2, the full variable domain is EPEVTQTPSHQVTQMGQEVILRCVPISNHLYFYWYRQILGQKVEFLVSFYNNEISEKSEIFDDQFSVERPDGSNFTLKIRSTKLEDSAMYFCASSGFVQYGYTFGSGTRLTVV.